The clone carrying this T cell receptor beta chain was recorded at least ten times. Antigen unknown. Deletions cut 7 bases from V and 7 bases from J, with 13 bases between. The CDR3 totals 12 residues. Germline CDR1 reads LNHDA; CDR2 reads SQIVND (reference sequence). This sample was included in a study of regulatory T cells in long-lasting Graves disease. Study-wide points: Persistent disease was associated with favored TRBV28 usage and with favored use of TRBJ1-2 and TRBJ2-5. No thyroid tissue was studied; the work used peripheral blood only. Results may be inaccurate due to the small sample size.

Building the TCR beta libraries relied on iRepertoire HTBI primers, and CDR3 regions underwent Arm-PCR. TCRdb reanalysed the multiplex PCR reads using MiXCR and keeps one entry per CDR3 protein. The data show around 250,000 distinct CDR3 sequences, 15% to 20% seen once. The time point here: newly diagnosed GD, antithyroid drugs for less than 3 months. After RNA was extracted from PBMCs, the TCR library was made from it. This same sample was also part of a study on T cells in Graves' hyperthyroidism and ophthalmopathy. That paper states: Uncontrolled infections, other autoimmune diseases, pregnancy or lactation led to exclusion of patients.

This clonotype was sampled from a woman younger than 45 with Graves disease. The genes are TRBV19 and TRBJ1-2; TRBD1 might be the D (5 bases). The sample here was peripheral blood mononuclear cells (PBMCs), taken at new diagnosis, from a patient treated with antithyroid drugs. The CDR3 sequence: CASTSGRSGYTF. For the CDR3, the DNA is TGTGCCAGTACCTCAGGGAGGAGTGGCTACACCTTC.